Included here is one TCR beta chain sequence, with context. Which antigen it targets is not known. No per-base quality is available; no much larger clone lies one base away. This specimen belongs to a study of control samples from healthy donors and cancer patients (dated by TCRdb to the early 2020s). Library creation used the immunoSEQ multiplex PCR assay. TCRdb took this table from immuneACCESS and kept in-frame rearrangements with V and J called. Such tables lack part of the clones; where checked against another copy, unresolved V genes explain under half of the gap, and the rest is unexplained. The sample has approximately 160,000 clones on record, 85% to 95% of them singletons. The ten most abundant clones make up over 3.5% of the sample. The sequenced material came from blood. This clonotype was sampled from a woman aged 55-69 years in good health.

The DNA reads as follows: TGTGCCAGCAGTACACAGGGAAGACTCGAAGCTTTCTTT. Its protein reads: CASSTQGRLEAFF. Recombination connected TRBV6-5 to TRBJ1-1; the D gene is perhaps TRBD1, on 6 matching bases. Relative to germline, V is 5 bases shorter and J is 8 bases shorter, with 15 bases between their ends. As encoded in the germline V gene, CDR1 is MNHEY while CDR2 is SVGAGI. The CDR3 measures 13 amino acids from cysteine to phenylalanine. Just CDR3 DNA is preserved here, 39 bases in frame from base 1.